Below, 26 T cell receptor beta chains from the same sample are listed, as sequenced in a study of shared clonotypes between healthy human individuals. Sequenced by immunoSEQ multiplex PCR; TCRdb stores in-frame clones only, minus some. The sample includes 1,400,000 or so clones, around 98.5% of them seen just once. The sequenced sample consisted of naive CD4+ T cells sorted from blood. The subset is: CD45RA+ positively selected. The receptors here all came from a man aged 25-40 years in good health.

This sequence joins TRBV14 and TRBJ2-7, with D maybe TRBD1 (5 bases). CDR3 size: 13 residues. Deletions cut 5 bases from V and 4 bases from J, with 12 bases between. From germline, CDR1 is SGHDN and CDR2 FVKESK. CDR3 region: CASSNRQIYEQYF. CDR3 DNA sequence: TGTGCCAGCAGCAATAGACAGATTTACGAGCAGTACTTC.

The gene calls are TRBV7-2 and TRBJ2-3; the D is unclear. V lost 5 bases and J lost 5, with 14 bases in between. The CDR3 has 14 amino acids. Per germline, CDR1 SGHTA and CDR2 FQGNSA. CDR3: CASSPRLVRDTQYF. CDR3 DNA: TGTGCCAGCAGCCCCCGGCTAGTAAGAGATACGCAGTATTTT.

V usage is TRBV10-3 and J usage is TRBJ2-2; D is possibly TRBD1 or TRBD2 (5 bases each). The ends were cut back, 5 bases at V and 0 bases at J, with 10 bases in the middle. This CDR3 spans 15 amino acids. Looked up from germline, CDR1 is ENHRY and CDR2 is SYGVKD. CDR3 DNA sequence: TGTGCCATCAGTAGGGACCTGACGAACACCGGGGAGCTGTTTTTT. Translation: CAISRDLTNTGELFF.

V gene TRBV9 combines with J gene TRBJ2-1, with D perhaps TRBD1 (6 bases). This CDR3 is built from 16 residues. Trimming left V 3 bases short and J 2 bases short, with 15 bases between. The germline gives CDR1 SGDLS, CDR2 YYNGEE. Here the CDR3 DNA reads TGTGCCAGCAGCGGAACAGGGCAGGGAACCTACAATGAGCAGTTCTTC. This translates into CASSGTGQGTYNEQFF. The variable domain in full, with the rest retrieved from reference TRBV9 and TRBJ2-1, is DSGVTQTPKHLITATGQRVTLRCSPRSGDLSVYWYQQSLDQGLQFLIQYYNGEERAKGNILERFSAQQFPDLHSELNLSSLELGDSALYFCASSGTGQGTYNEQFFGPGTRLTVL.

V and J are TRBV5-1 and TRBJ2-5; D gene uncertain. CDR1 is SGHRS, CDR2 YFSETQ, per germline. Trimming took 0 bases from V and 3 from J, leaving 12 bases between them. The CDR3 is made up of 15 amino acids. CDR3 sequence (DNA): TGCGCCAGCAGCTTGGACCCAGGTGGAAAAGAGACCCAGTACTTC. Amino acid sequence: CASSLDPGGKETQYF.

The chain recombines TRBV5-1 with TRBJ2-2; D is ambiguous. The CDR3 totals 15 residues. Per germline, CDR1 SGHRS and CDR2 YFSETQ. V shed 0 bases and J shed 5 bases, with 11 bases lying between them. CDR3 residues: CASSLDRTFTGELFF. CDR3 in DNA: TGCGCCAGCAGCTTGGACAGAACATTTACCGGGGAGCTGTTTTTT.

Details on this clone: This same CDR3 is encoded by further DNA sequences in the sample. CDR3 sequence: CASSPTGDEQFF. The DNA for the CDR3 is TGTGCCAGCTCACCAACGGGCGATGAGCAGTTCTTC. The chain links TRBV18 to TRBJ2-1; no definite D call. The CDR3 has 12 amino acids. From germline, CDR1 is KGHSH and CDR2 LQKENI. V dropped 2 bases and J dropped 8 bases, with 7 bases sitting between them.

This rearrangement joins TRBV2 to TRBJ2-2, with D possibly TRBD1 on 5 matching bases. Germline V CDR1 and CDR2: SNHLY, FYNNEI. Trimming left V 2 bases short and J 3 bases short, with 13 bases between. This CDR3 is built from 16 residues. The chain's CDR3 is CASSEMRRQHTGELFF. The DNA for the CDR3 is TGTGCCAGCAGTGAAATGAGGAGACAGCACACCGGGGAGCTGTTTTTT.

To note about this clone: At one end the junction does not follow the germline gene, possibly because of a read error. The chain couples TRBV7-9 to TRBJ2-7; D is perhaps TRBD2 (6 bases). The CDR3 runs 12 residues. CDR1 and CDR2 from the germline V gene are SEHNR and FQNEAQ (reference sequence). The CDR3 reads CASSLYPLGGDF. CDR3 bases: TGTGCCAGCAGCTTATACCCCCTGGGAGGAGACTTC.

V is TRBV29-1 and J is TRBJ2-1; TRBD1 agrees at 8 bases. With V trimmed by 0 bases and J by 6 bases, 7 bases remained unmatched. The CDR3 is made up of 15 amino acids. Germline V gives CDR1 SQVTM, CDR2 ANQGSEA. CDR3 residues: CSVEDLSRGPNEQFF. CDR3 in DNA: TGCAGCGTTGAAGATCTAAGCAGGGGGCCCAATGAGCAGTTCTTC.

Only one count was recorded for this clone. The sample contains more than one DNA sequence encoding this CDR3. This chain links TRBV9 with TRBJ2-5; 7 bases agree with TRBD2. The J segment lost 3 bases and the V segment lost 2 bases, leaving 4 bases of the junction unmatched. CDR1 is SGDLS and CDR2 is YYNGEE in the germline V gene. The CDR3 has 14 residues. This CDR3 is CASSVGLAEETQYF. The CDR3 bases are TGTGCCAGCAGCGTCGGGCTAGCGGAAGAGACCCAGTACTTC.

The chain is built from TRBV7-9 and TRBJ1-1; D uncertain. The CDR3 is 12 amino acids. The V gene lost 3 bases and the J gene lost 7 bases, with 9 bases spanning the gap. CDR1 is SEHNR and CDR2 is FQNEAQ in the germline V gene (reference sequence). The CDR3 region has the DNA TGTGCCAGCAGCTTCAGGACGAATGAAGCTTTCTTT. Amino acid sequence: CASSFRTNEAFF.

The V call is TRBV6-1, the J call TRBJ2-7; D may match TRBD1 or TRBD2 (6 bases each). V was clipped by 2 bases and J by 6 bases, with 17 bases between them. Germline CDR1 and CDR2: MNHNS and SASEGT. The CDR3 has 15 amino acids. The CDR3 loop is CASSEYSQRGREQYF. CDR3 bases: TGTGCCAGCAGTGAATATAGCCAACGGGGGCGCGAGCAGTACTTC.

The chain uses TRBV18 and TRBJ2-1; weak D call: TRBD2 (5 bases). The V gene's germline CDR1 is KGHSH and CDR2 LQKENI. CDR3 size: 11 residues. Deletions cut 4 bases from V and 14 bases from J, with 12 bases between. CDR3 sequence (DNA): TGTGCCAGCTCACTGGGAGAAAGGGAGTTCTTC. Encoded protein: CASSLGEREFF.

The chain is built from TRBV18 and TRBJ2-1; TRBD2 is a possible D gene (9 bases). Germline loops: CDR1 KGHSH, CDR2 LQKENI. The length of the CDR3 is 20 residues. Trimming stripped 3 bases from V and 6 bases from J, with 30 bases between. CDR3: CASSPRGTGRSGRPTNEQFF. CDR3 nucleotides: TGTGCCAGCTCACCGAGGGGGACAGGAAGAAGCGGGAGGCCCACCAATGAGCAGTTCTTC.

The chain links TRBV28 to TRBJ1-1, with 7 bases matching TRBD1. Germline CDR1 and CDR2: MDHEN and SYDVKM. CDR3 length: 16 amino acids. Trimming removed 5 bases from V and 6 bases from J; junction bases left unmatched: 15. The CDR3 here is CASSIWTGKLHSEAFF. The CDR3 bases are TGTGCCAGCAGTATTTGGACAGGCAAACTTCACTCTGAAGCTTTCTTT.

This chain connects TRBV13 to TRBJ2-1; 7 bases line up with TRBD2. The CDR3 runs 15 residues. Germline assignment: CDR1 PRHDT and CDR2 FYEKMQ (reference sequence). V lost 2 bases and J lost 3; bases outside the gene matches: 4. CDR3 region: CASSLFQRGYNEQFF. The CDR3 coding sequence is TGTGCCAGCAGCTTATTCCAGCGGGGCTACAATGAGCAGTTCTTC.

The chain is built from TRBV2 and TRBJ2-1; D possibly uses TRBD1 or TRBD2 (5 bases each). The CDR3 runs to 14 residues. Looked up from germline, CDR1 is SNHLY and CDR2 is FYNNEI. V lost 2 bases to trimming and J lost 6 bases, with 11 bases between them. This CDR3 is CASSENGAPNEQFF. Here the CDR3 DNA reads TGTGCCAGCAGTGAAAACGGGGCCCCCAATGAGCAGTTCTTC.

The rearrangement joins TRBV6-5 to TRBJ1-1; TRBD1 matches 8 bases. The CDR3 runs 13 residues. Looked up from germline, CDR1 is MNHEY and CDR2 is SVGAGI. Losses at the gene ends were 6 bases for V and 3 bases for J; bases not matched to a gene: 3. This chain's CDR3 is CASSTQGDTEAFF. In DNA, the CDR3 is TGTGCCAGCAGCACACAGGGGGACACTGAAGCTTTCTTT.

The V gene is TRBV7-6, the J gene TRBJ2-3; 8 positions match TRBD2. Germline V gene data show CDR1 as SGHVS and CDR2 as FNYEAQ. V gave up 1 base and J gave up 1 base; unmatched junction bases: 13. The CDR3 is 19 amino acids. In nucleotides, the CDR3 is TGTGCCAGCAGCTTAGGGGCTAGCGGGTCCTTATGGGGCACAGATACGCAGTATTTT. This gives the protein CASSLGASGSLWGTDTQYF.

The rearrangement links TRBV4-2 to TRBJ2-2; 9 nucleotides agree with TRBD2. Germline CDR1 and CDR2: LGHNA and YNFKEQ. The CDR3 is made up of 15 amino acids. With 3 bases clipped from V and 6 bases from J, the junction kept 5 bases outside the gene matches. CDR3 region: CASSQAGTSPGELFF. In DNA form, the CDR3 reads TGTGCCAGCAGCCAGGCGGGGACTAGCCCCGGGGAGCTGTTTTTT.

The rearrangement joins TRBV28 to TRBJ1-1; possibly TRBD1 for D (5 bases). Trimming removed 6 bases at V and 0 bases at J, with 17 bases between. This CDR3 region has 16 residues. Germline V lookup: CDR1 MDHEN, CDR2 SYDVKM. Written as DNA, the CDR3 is TGTGCCAGCAGAACGGTGGGAGGGGCGATGAACACTGAAGCTTTCTTT. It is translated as CASRTVGGAMNTEAFF.

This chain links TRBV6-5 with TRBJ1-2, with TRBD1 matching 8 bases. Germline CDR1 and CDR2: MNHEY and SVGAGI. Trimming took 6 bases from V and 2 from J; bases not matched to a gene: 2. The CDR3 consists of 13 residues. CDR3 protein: CASRTGANYGYTF. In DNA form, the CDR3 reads TGTGCCAGCAGGACAGGGGCAAACTATGGCTACACCTTC.

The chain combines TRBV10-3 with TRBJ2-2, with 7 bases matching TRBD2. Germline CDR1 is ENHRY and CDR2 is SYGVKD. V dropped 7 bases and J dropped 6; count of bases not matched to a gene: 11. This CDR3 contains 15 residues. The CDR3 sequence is CAIKSSGTRAGELFF. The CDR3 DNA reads TGTGCCATCAAATCCAGCGGGACGCGAGCCGGGGAGCTGTTTTTT.

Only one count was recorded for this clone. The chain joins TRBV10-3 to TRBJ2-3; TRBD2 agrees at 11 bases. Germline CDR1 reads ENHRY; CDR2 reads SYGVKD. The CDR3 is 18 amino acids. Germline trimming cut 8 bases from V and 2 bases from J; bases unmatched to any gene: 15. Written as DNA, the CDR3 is TGTGCCATCGGAATTGGGCTAGCGGGAGGCTCAAACACAGATACGCAGTATTTT. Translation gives CAIGIGLAGGSNTDTQYF.

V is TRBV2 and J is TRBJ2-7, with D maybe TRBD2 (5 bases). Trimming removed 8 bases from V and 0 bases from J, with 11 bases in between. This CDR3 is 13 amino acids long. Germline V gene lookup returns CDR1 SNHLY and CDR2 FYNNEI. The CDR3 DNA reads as TGTGCCAGCCAGTACCGGGACTCCTACGAGCAGTACTTC. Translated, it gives CASQYRDSYEQYF.